The 15 T cell receptor beta chains below were found in one sample sequenced in a study of identical twins. From the 5' RACE reads, TCRdb called clonotypes with MiXCR, one entry per CDR3 protein. This sample yields under 900,000 distinct CDR3 sequences, of which roughly an eighth are seen a single time; 1.5% to 2% belongs to the top ten. These data were likewise used in another study, on yellow fever vaccine responses in identical twins.

The specimen was PBMCs. Every receptor here comes from a woman aged 18-30 years in good health.

The table lists this clonotype with a few counts. The chain carries TRBV7-6 and TRBJ2-2; D unresolved. V was clipped by 2 bases and J by 2 bases, with 12 bases between them. This CDR3 comprises 16 residues. CDR1 is SGHVS and CDR2 is FNYEAQ in the germline V gene. DNA of the CDR3: TGTGCCAGCAGCTTAACTGCTGCCCGAAACACCGGGGAGCTGTTTTTT. Protein: CASSLTAARNTGELFF. The complete variable domain, with remaining parts taken from reference TRBV7-6 and TRBJ2-2, reads GAGVSQSPRYKVTKRGQDVALRCDPISGHVSLYWYRQALGQGPEFLTYFNYEAQQDKSGLPNDRFSAERPEGSISTLTIQRTEQRDSAMYRCASSLTAARNTGELFFGEGSRLTVL.

The V and J genes are TRBV3-1 and TRBJ1-6; D perhaps matches TRBD1 (6 bases). Germline V gene sequence: CDR1 LGHDT, CDR2 YNNKEL (reference sequence). Trimming took 4 bases from V and 11 from J, leaving 18 bases between them. The CDR3 sequence is 15 residues long. Written as DNA, the CDR3 is TGTGCCAGCAGCCCCAAAAACAGGGTGACGGCACCCCTCCACTTT. Its protein is CASSPKNRVTAPLHF.

This sequence joins TRBV20-1 and TRBJ2-5; no clear D gene. The V gene lost 2 bases and the J gene lost 1 base, with 8 bases spanning the gap. The CDR3 loop spans 13 amino acids. Germline-derived CDR1 and CDR2 are DFQATT and SNEGSKA (reference sequence). DNA for the CDR3: TGCAGTGCTAGAAGAGCATCCCAAGAGACCCAGTACTTC. It encodes CSARRASQETQYF.

The CDR3 DNA reads TGTGCCAGCAGCCCTTTACGAACTAGCACAGATACGCAGTATTTT. It translates to CASSPLRTSTDTQYF. The chain combines TRBV7-9 with TRBJ2-3, with D uncertain. This CDR3 comprises 15 residues. CDR1 is SEHNR and CDR2 is FQNEAQ in the germline V gene (reference sequence). Trimming left V 5 bases short and J 0 bases short, with 12 bases between.

This clonotype has a handful of counts. This CDR3 reads CASSLGHQNSPLHF. For the CDR3, the DNA is TGCGCCAGCAGCTTAGGACATCAGAATTCACCCCTCCACTTT. The V and J genes are TRBV5-1 and TRBJ1-6, with D possibly matching TRBD1 (5 bases). Trimming left V 2 bases short and J 7 bases short, with 10 bases between. In germline, CDR1 is SGHRS, CDR2 YFSETQ. This CDR3 region has 14 residues.

This clonotype was recorded many times. The V gene is TRBV24-1, the J gene TRBJ1-1; D gene ambiguous. The V end lost 7 bases, the J end lost 3 bases, and 8 bases lay between the germline ends. The CDR3 consists of 12 residues. CDR1 KGHDR and CDR2 SFDVKD come from the germline V gene. Here the CDR3 reads CATRGWDTEAFF. CDR3 coding DNA: TGTGCCACCAGGGGGTGGGACACTGAAGCTTTCTTT.

The chain recombines TRBV19 with TRBJ2-7; TRBD2 aligns across 7 bases. There are 14 residues in the CDR3. Germline V gives CDR1 LNHDA, CDR2 SQIVND (reference sequence). J lost 0 bases, V lost 3 bases, and 2 bases had no gene match. The CDR3 protein is CASSIAGDSYEQYF. CDR3 coding DNA: TGTGCCAGTAGTATCGCGGGGGACTCCTACGAGCAGTACTTC.

This clonotype has more than one count but fewer than ten. This chain uses TRBV27 with TRBJ2-7; D is undetermined. There are 17 residues in the CDR3. Germline V lookup: CDR1 MNHEY, CDR2 SMNVEV (reference sequence). The V and J ends lost 2 bases and 4 bases respectively, with 21 bases between them. The CDR3 DNA follows: TGTGCCAGCAGTTTACCCTCTAGTCGCTCCCCTAAGTACGAGCAGTACGTC. It yields the protein CASSLPSSRSPKYEQYV.

The V and J genes are TRBV4-1 and TRBJ1-3; tentative D call: TRBD1 (5 bases). The V and J ends lost 1 base and 1 base respectively, with 8 bases between them. CDR1 is MGHRA and CDR2 is YSYEKL in the germline V gene. CDR3 length: 15 residues. The CDR3 loop is CASSQGGYSGNTIYF. The CDR3 DNA sequence: TGCGCCAGCAGCCAAGGGGGGTATTCTGGAAACACCATATATTTT.

At least ten counts were recorded for this clonotype. The V and J genes are TRBV6-5 and TRBJ2-7; D is ambiguous. CDR1 and CDR2 from the germline V gene are MNHEY and SVGAGI. Trimming stripped 2 bases from V and 2 bases from J, with 10 bases between. The CDR3 sequence is 14 residues long. DNA of the CDR3: TGTGCCAGCAGTTACAAGGACGGACCCTACGAGCAGTACTTC. It specifies CASSYKDGPYEQYF.

The chain uses TRBV10-3 and TRBJ2-7; 11 nucleotides match TRBD2. The V gene end was trimmed by 8 bases and the J gene end by 2 bases; junction bases not matched to a gene: 2. The CDR3 sequence is 13 residues long. The germline V gene encodes CDR1 ENHRY and CDR2 SYGVKD. The CDR3 DNA reads as TGTGCCATCGGGGGACTAGCGGCCTACGAGCAGTACTTC. Residues: CAIGGLAAYEQYF.

The V call is TRBV12-3 or TRBV12-4, the J call TRBJ1-2; D gene ambiguous. The CDR3 totals 13 residues. Between the trimmed V and J ends, which lost 3 bases and 4 bases, there was a span of 9 bases. The chain's CDR3 is CASSFGVLYGYTF. Written as DNA, the CDR3 is TGTGCCAGCAGTTTCGGGGTACTCTATGGCTACACCTTC.

Comments on this clonotype: A junction end diverges from the germline sequence, so it may reflect a read error. This chain joins TRBV15 and TRBJ2-3, with 12 bases identical to TRBD2. Germline CDR1 is LNHNV and CDR2 is YYDKDF (reference sequence). The CDR3 extends over 16 amino acids. CDR3: CAISTRLAGGTDTQYF. The CDR3 DNA reads TGTGCCATCAGCACTAGACTAGCGGGAGGCACAGATACGCAGTATTTT.

The V gene is TRBV20-1, the J gene TRBJ2-3; TRBD2 matches at 10 bases. The CDR3 runs 14 residues. Germline values: CDR1 DFQATT, CDR2 SNEGSKA (reference sequence). The V and J ends lost 3 bases and 6 bases, in that order; junction bases with no gene match: 6. CDR3 coding DNA: TGCAGTGCTAGTCATCTAGCGGGAGTGGATACGCAGTATTTT. Translated: CSASHLAGVDTQYF.

This chain links TRBV7-9 with TRBJ1-1; TRBD1 might be the D (6 bases). The CDR3 has 13 residues. Germline V CDR1 and CDR2: SEHNR, FQNEAQ (reference sequence). The V end was cut by 5 bases, the J end by 5 bases, with 12 bases between. The CDR3 loop reads CASSKGGRTEAFF. CDR3 DNA sequence: TGTGCCAGCAGCAAGGGGGGCCGGACTGAAGCTTTCTTT.